Described below is a single T cell receptor (beta chain) sequence and its context. The CDR3 contains 14 residues. Germline V gene data show CDR1 as MNHEY and CDR2 as SVGEGT. V lost 7 bases to trimming and J lost 5 bases, with 14 bases between them. The sample is drawn from a study of response to subunit inactivated influenza vaccine. TCRdb analysed the RT-PCR reads with MiXCR anew, one entry per CDR3 protein. The sample yields roughly 500,000 distinct CDR3 sequences, around 25% seen once. The chain has TRBV6-2 or TRBV6-3 and TRBJ1-4; D remains unclear. The sample consisted of CD4+ T cells sorted from PBMCs, taken 5 days after vaccination. This clonotype was sampled from a man aged 50-60 years who received an inactivated influenza vaccine. As DNA, the CDR3 is TGTGCCAGCATAACCGGGGTACCGAATGAAAAACTGTTTTTT. Amino acid sequence: CASITGVPNEKLFF.